A few counts support the clone carrying this T cell receptor (beta chain). What it recognizes is unknown. This CDR3 comprises 17 residues. The germline V gene encodes CDR1 SGHTA and CDR2 FQGNSA. V lost 1 base to trimming and J lost 2 bases, with 15 bases between them. The sample belongs to a study of blood T cells in healthy people across ages. Study observations and caveats: The percentage of naive T cells correlated strongly with TCR beta diversity. Any changes in expanded clonotypes were possibly confounded, as donor CMV status remained unknown.

With a J-beta primer mix and a sample-barcoded 5' primer, a second PCR ran about 7 to 11 cycles. TCRdb used MiXCR to reprocess the 5' RACE reads, holding one entry per CDR3 protein. This table holds more than 1.4 million distinct CDR3 sequences, 40% to 50% found once. The TCR originated in a woman aged 18-29 years in good health. The sequencing sample was made of blood. The rearrangement joins TRBV7-2 to TRBJ2-1; either TRBD1 or TRBD2 may supply D (6 bases each). The CDR3 DNA follows: TGTGCCAGCAGCTTAGTGGGGGGCAGGGGCACCTACAATGAGCAGTTCTTC. Translated, it gives CASSLVGGRGTYNEQFF.